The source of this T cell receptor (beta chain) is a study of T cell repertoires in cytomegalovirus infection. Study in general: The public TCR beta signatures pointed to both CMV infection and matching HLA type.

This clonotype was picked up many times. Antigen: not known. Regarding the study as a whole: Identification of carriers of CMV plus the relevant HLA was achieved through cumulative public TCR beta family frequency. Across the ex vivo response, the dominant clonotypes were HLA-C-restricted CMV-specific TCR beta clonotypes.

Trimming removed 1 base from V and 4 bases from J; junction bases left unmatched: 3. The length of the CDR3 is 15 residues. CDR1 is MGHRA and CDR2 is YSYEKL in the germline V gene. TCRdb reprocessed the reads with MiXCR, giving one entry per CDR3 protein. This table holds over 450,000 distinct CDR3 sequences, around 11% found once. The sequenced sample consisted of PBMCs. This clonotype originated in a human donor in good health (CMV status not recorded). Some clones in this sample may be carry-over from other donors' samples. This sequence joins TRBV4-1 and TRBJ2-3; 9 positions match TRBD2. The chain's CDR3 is CASSQATSGADTQYF. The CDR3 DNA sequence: TGCGCCAGCAGCCAAGCGACTAGCGGCGCAGATACGCAGTATTTT.